This passage covers 15 T cell receptor beta chains from one sample sequenced in a study of tumor-infiltrating lymphocytes in localized non-small cell lung cancer. Profiled with immunoSEQ multiplex PCR; TCRdb holds only in-frame clones, not every one. Of approximately 9,000 clones listed, almost 85% are singletons. The sequenced sample was uninvolved lung tissue not adjacent to the tumor. The receptor source for this set is a human donor with non-small cell lung cancer.

The sample holds one count of this clone. V is TRBV4-1 and J is TRBJ2-3; 8 bases line up with TRBD2. Germline trimming cut 4 bases from V and 1 base from J; bases unmatched to any gene: 16. Looked up from germline, CDR1 is MGHRA and CDR2 is YSYEKL. The CDR3 contains 19 residues. The CDR3 nucleotides are TGCGCCAGCAGCCTGCAAATGTCGGAGATAGCGGGGCGCACAGATACGCAGTATTTT. Translation gives CASSLQMSEIAGRTDTQYF.

J is TRBJ1-5 and V is TRBV19; no reliable D call. V was cut by 1 base and J by 2 bases, with 12 bases left in between. Germline lookup yields CDR1 LNHDA and CDR2 SQIVND (reference sequence). The CDR3 is 16 amino acids. CDR3 DNA: TGTGCCAGTAGTATAGTGGGAGGGTGGGGCAATCAGCCCCAGCATTTT. This sequence encodes CASSIVGGWGNQPQHF.

The V call is TRBV5-1, the J call TRBJ1-2; the match to TRBD1 covers 7 bases. The CDR3 covers 13 residues. Unmatched junction bases numbered 6, after V lost 3 bases and J lost 7 bases. Per germline, CDR1 SGHRS and CDR2 YFSETQ. CDR3 nucleotide sequence: TGCGCCAGCAGCTATGACAGGGCGGGTGGCTACACCTTC. Amino acid sequence: CASSYDRAGGYTF.

This chain joins TRBV28 and TRBJ2-7, with no clear D. The germline CDR1 and CDR2 sequences are MDHEN and SYDVKM. The CDR3 runs 13 residues. Trimming stripped 9 bases from V and 1 base from J, with 13 bases between. CDR3 DNA sequence: TGTGCCAGTTTCCCCGCGGATTCCTACGAGCAGTACTTC. Translation gives CASFPADSYEQYF.

This chain uses TRBV10-3 with TRBJ1-5, with D perhaps TRBD1 (6 bases). Germline V gene lookup returns CDR1 ENHRY and CDR2 SYGVKD. The CDR3 length is 13 residues. V was trimmed by 10 bases and J by 6 bases, leaving 16 bases between them. The CDR3: CATTGGQGQPQHF. DNA for the CDR3: TGTGCCACCACGGGGGGGCAGGGTCAGCCCCAGCATTTT.

This chain connects TRBV28 to TRBJ2-7, with D maybe TRBD1 (6 bases). The length of the CDR3 is 12 residues. V was clipped by 2 bases and J by 12 bases, with 14 bases between them. In germline, CDR1 is MDHEN, CDR2 SYDVKM. The CDR3 loop reads CASSLLTGLTYF. CDR3 nucleotide sequence: TGTGCCAGCAGTTTACTCACAGGGTTGACGTACTTC.

The table lists this clone with a count of one. The V and J genes are TRBV7-7 and TRBJ1-1; D possibly corresponds to TRBD1 (5 bases). In germline, CDR1 is SSHAT, CDR2 FNYEAQ (reference sequence). The CDR3 runs to 15 residues. Deletions cut 3 bases from V and 1 base from J, with 12 bases between. The CDR3 loop reads CASSFIQGENTEAFF. The CDR3 DNA reads as TGTGCCAGCAGCTTCATCCAGGGCGAGAACACTGAAGCTTTCTTT. The whole variable domain, filled in from reference TRBV7-7 and TRBJ1-1, reads GAGVSQSPRYKVTKRGQDVTLRCDPISSHATLYWYQQALGQGPEFLTYFNYEAQPDKSGLPSDRFSAERPEGSISTLTIQRTEQRDSAMYRCASSFIQGENTEAFFGQGTRLTVV.

The rearrangement joins TRBV2 to TRBJ2-7, with TRBD2 matching over 9 bases. The CDR3 length is 15 residues. The junction had 10 bases not matched to a gene; V was cut back by 4 bases and J by 6 bases. Per the germline V gene, CDR1 is SNHLY and CDR2 is FYNNEI. The CDR3 loop reads CASSVIAGVAGEQYF. As DNA, the CDR3 is TGTGCCAGCAGTGTCATAGCGGGGGTGGCGGGCGAGCAGTACTTC.

The rearrangement links TRBV4-1 to TRBJ1-5, with D uncertain. Trimming pared 2 bases from V and 5 bases from J, leaving 16 bases between. In germline, CDR1 is MGHRA, CDR2 YSYEKL. CDR3 length equals 16 residues. As DNA, the CDR3 is TGCGCCAGCAGCCAATGGGAGGGCCTGCGAGATCAGCCCCAGCATTTT. It codes for CASSQWEGLRDQPQHF.

V gene TRBV9 combines with J gene TRBJ1-3; D uncertain. Trimming shortened V by 0 bases and J by 4 bases, and 5 bases separated the two germline ends. Germline values: CDR1 SGDLS, CDR2 YYNGEE. This CDR3 is built from 13 residues. This CDR3 is CASSVGPGNTIYF. The CDR3 DNA reads as TGTGCCAGCAGCGTAGGTCCCGGAAACACCATATATTTT.

The chain carries TRBV9 and TRBJ2-3; 10 bases match TRBD2. The J segment lost 0 bases and the V segment lost 0 bases, leaving 10 bases of the junction unmatched. The CDR3 sequence is 19 residues long. Germline-derived CDR1 and CDR2 are SGDLS and YYNGEE. The CDR3 bases are TGTGCCAGCAGCGTAGACTTGGCTAGCGGGGGCCTCAGCACAGATACGCAGTATTTT. Residues: CASSVDLASGGLSTDTQYF.

This chain joins TRBV6-5 and TRBJ1-5; no clear D gene. The CDR3 loop spans 15 amino acids. The V and J ends lost 6 bases and 0 bases respectively, with 12 bases between them. In germline, CDR1 is MNHEY, CDR2 SVGAGI. For the CDR3, the DNA is TGTGCCAGCAGCCCCGCCGGCCGTAGCAATCAGCCCCAGCATTTT. The encoded protein is CASSPAGRSNQPQHF.

The J gene is TRBJ2-3, the V gene TRBV6-4; TRBD2 aligns across 7 bases. The CDR3 has 16 residues. The germline CDR1 and CDR2 sequences are MRHNA and SNTAGT. Trimming removed 6 bases from V and 0 bases from J; junction bases left unmatched: 9. The CDR3 loop is CASSPGGGGSTDTQYF. In nucleotides, the CDR3 is TGTGCCAGCAGCCCTGGGGGGGGAGGAAGCACAGATACGCAGTATTTT.

The rearrangement uses TRBV7-2 and TRBJ2-1; D may be TRBD1 (5 bases). Germline V gives CDR1 SGHTA, CDR2 FQGNSA. This CDR3 comprises 15 residues. V was cut by 3 bases and J by 1 base, with 10 bases left in between. The CDR3 DNA reads as TGTGCCAGCAGCTTTTTTAGGGGATCCTACAATGAGCAGTTCTTC. Amino acids: CASSFFRGSYNEQFF.

The chain carries TRBV7-8 and TRBJ2-2, with D maybe TRBD1 (6 bases). Trimming removed 5 bases from V and 0 bases from J, with 13 bases in between. The CDR3 runs 16 residues. The V gene's germline CDR1 is SGHVS and CDR2 FQNEAQ. CDR3 DNA: TGTGCCAGCAGCGAGGTTGGGGGCCCGAACACCGGGGAGCTGTTTTTT. It is translated as CASSEVGGPNTGELFF. The full variable domain, with the rest looked up from reference TRBV7-8 and TRBJ2-2, is GAGVSQSPRYKVAKRGQDVALRCDPISGHVSLFWYQQALGQGPEFLTYFQNEAQLDKSGLPSDRFFAERPEGSVSTLKIQRTQQEDSAVYLCASSEVGGPNTGELFFGEGSRLTVL.